These 18 T cell receptor beta chains came from one sample sequenced in a study of Graves' ophthalmopathy and Graves' hyperthyroidism. Amplification of the TCR beta CDR3 regions used RNA transcripts (as template). A first-round RT-PCR used HTBI primers, followed by a second-round multiplex PCR. A single record per CDR3 protein comes from TCRdb applying MiXCR to the multiplex PCR reads. The table includes some 350,000 distinct CDR3 sequences, about 15% detected once. The sequencing input was peripheral blood. Receptors originate from an adult woman with stable Graves' hyperthyroidism.

V is TRBV6-5 and J is TRBJ2-3; no firm D call. CDR3 size: 14 residues. Trimming cost V 3 bases and J 2 bases, with 9 bases left between them. In germline, CDR1 is MNHEY, CDR2 SVGAGI. CDR3: CASSYQQPTDTQYF. CDR3 in DNA: TGTGCCAGCAGTTATCAGCAGCCCACAGATACGCAGTATTTT.

This clonotype was detected many times. This rearrangement joins TRBV25-1 to TRBJ2-7; 7 bases match TRBD1. Trimming at V came to 3 bases and at J to 9 bases, leaving 8 bases not matched to a gene. The CDR3 covers 13 residues. The germline CDR1 and CDR2 sequences are MGHDK and SYGVNS. CDR3 amino acids: CASSDRQGLRQYF. The CDR3 DNA follows: TGTGCCAGCAGTGACCGACAGGGCCTACGGCAGTACTTC.

This clonotype showed up many times. V usage is TRBV7-2 and J usage is TRBJ2-4; TRBD2 matches at 8 bases. The germline V gene has CDR1 SGHTA and CDR2 FQGNSA. The CDR3 consists of 17 residues. Trimming took 4 bases from V and 0 from J; bases not matched to a gene: 8. The CDR3 coding sequence is TGTGCCAGCAGCTCTAGCGGGCCGGGGATAGCCAAAAACATTCAGTACTTC. Its translation is CASSSSGPGIAKNIQYF.

This clonotype was counted a few times. The chain links TRBV4-3 to TRBJ2-7, with a tentative D call TRBD2 (6 bases). The germline CDR1 and CDR2 sequences are LGHNA and YSLEER. V lost 3 bases and J lost 0, with 12 bases in between. The CDR3 totals 15 residues. The chain's CDR3 is CASSQGTPHSYEQYF. The CDR3 DNA reads as TGCGCCAGCAGCCAGGGGACTCCTCACTCCTACGAGCAGTACTTC.

This clonotype has ten or more counts. This rearrangement joins TRBV27 to TRBJ2-2; D possibly corresponds to TRBD2 (5 bases). V was pared by 10 bases and J by 7 bases, with 10 bases between. Germline V CDR1 and CDR2: MNHEY, SMNVEV (reference sequence). The CDR3 runs 11 residues. CDR3 sequence reads: CATTEGGELFF. The DNA for the CDR3 is TGTGCCACAACTGAGGGCGGGGAGCTGTTTTTT.

Many counts were recorded for this clonotype. The gene calls are TRBV20-1 and TRBJ1-1; the D gene is possibly TRBD1 (5 bases). Germline loops: CDR1 DFQATT, CDR2 SNEGSKA (reference sequence). The V end was cut by 4 bases, the J end by 8 bases, with 11 bases between. The CDR3 has 11 amino acids. The CDR3 protein is CSAKGTEEAFF. The CDR3 DNA reads as TGCAGTGCTAAGGGGACCGAAGAAGCTTTCTTT.

This clonotype showed up just a few times. This rearrangement joins TRBV11-2 to TRBJ2-5; D is perhaps TRBD2 (6 bases). Trimming shortened V by 5 bases and J by 3 bases, and 16 bases separated the two germline ends. Germline-derived CDR1 and CDR2 are SGHAT and FQNNGV. The CDR3 loop spans 15 amino acids. The CDR3, as DNA: TGTGCCAGCAGCCCGGGACGGGGGATAGAAGAGACCCAGTACTTC. The encoded protein is CASSPGRGIEETQYF.

The J gene is TRBJ2-7, the V gene TRBV7-9; D is unresolved. Looked up from germline, CDR1 is SEHNR and CDR2 is FQNEAQ (reference sequence). The V end was cut by 5 bases, the J end by 6 bases, with 8 bases between. This CDR3 has 11 residues. Written as DNA, the CDR3 is TGTGCCAGCAGCGGGCGGTCCGAGCAGTACTTC. Translation gives CASSGRSEQYF.

The sample holds many counts of this clonotype. Germline is not matched at one junction end, which may reflect a read error. This chain joins TRBV29-1 and TRBJ2-4; D is perhaps TRBD1 or TRBD2 (6 bases each). The germline V gene encodes CDR1 SQVTM and CDR2 ANQGSEA. There are 13 residues in the CDR3. This chain's CDR3 is CSVLPPGEVIKYF. CDR3 DNA sequence: TGCAGCGTGCTCCCCCCAGGGGAGGTCATTAAGTACTTC.

The CDR3 is CAISDRDQPQHF. The CDR3 bases are TGTGCCATTTCCGACAGGGATCAGCCCCAGCATTTT. This chain links TRBV6-1 with TRBJ1-5; 7 bases are shared with TRBD1. CDR1 is MNHNS and CDR2 is SASEGT in the germline V gene. J lost 5 bases, V lost 10 bases, and 5 bases had no gene match. This CDR3 is built from 12 residues.

This clonotype was counted many times. The chain combines TRBV28 with TRBJ1-2, with D maybe TRBD1 (5 bases). Germline values: CDR1 MDHEN, CDR2 SYDVKM. The CDR3 covers 14 residues. With 4 bases removed from V and 0 bases from J, the gap between germline ends came to 9 bases. The CDR3 DNA reads as TGTGCCAGCAGTTCCCCGGGGGCTAACTATGGCTACACCTTC. Its translation: CASSSPGANYGYTF.

This clonotype appeared many times. The J gene is TRBJ2-7, the V gene TRBV12-3 or TRBV12-4; 8 bases match TRBD1. Unmatched junction bases numbered 3, after V lost 3 bases and J lost 2 bases. The CDR3 has 14 amino acids. The CDR3 DNA sequence: TGTGCCAGCAGTTTCAGGGGACAGGCCTACGAGCAGTACTTC. Its protein product is CASSFRGQAYEQYF.

Here the CDR3 DNA reads TGTGCCAGCAGTTATGAGTCCAGCAATCAGCCCCAGCATTTT. Translation: CASSYESSNQPQHF. The chain employs TRBV6-2 or TRBV6-3 and TRBJ1-5, with D hard to call. V lost 3 bases to trimming and J lost 1 base, with 7 bases between them. The CDR3 length is 14 residues. Per the germline V gene, CDR1 is MNHEY and CDR2 is SVGEGT.

This clonotype has a count of ten or more. The rearrangement uses TRBV6-1 and TRBJ2-5; weak D call: TRBD2 (5 bases). The germline V gene has CDR1 MNHNS and CDR2 SASEGT. V gave up 10 bases and J gave up 2 bases, with 8 bases separating them. This CDR3 contains 11 residues. The CDR3 nucleotides read TGTGCCACAGAGGGACAAGAGACCCAGTACTTC. Translated, it gives CATEGQETQYF.

Ten or more counts support this clonotype. This chain uses TRBV20-1 with TRBJ2-4; TRBD2 agrees at 8 bases. Germline trimming cut 4 bases from V and 9 bases from J; bases unmatched to any gene: 8. The germline CDR1 and CDR2 sequences are DFQATT and SNEGSKA (reference sequence). CDR3 length: 13 residues. The CDR3 protein is CSATDPGTSIQYF. CDR3 nucleotides: TGCAGTGCTACCGACCCCGGGACTAGCATTCAGTACTTC.

This clonotype was seen many times. This chain links TRBV29-1 with TRBJ1-1, with TRBD1 as a possible D gene (5 bases). Germline CDR1 reads SQVTM; CDR2 reads ANQGSEA. V lost 3 bases and J lost 1, with 15 bases in between. CDR3 length: 15 amino acids. Written as DNA, the CDR3 is TGCAGCGTTGATAGGGGAAGGGTAGGGAACACTGAAGCTTTCTTT. It specifies CSVDRGRVGNTEAFF. The variable domain in full, completed from reference TRBV29-1 and TRBJ1-1, reads SAVISQKPSRDICQRGTSLTIQCQVDSQVTMMFWYRQQPGQSLTLIATANQGSEATYESGFVIDKFPISRPNLTFSTLTVSNMSPEDSSIYLCSVDRGRVGNTEAFFGQGTRLTVV.

This clonotype was counted ten times or more. This sequence joins TRBV24-1 and TRBJ2-7, with 7 bases fitting TRBD1. This CDR3 is built from 15 residues. J gave up 2 bases and V 2 bases, and 5 bases lay outside the gene matches. Per germline, CDR1 KGHDR and CDR2 SFDVKD. The CDR3 loop is CATSDSRQGAYEQYF. CDR3 coding DNA: TGTGCCACCAGTGATTCCAGACAGGGAGCCTACGAGCAGTACTTC.

This clonotype occurred many times. The chain uses TRBV7-9 and TRBJ1-2; D gene ambiguous. The CDR3 has 14 residues. Per the germline V gene, CDR1 is SEHNR and CDR2 is FQNEAQ (reference sequence). V was trimmed by 1 base and J by 3 bases, leaving 9 bases between them. CDR3 nucleotides: TGTGCCAGCAGCTTAGGGACGGATTACTATGGCTACACCTTC. Protein: CASSLGTDYYGYTF.